These 19 T cell receptor beta chains were sequenced from one sample in a study of T cell changes during pregnancy in multiple sclerosis. Produced via immunoSEQ multiplex PCR; TCRdb's table is partial and in-frame only. The sample includes about 74,000 clones, about nine tenths of them seen just once. The starting material was peripheral blood, obtained in the third trimester of pregnancy. These receptors were taken from a female donor with multiple sclerosis, enrolled in a pregnancy study.

V is TRBV5-1 and J is TRBJ2-5, with TRBD2 matching 9 bases. Trimming cost V 3 bases and J 5 bases; bases outside gene matches: 5. The CDR3 has 14 residues. Looked up from germline, CDR1 is SGHRS and CDR2 is YFSETQ. In DNA form, the CDR3 reads TGCGCCAGCAGCTCCGGGACTAGCTTTGAGACCCAGTACTTC. Translating gives CASSSGTSFETQYF.

This chain uses TRBV19 with TRBJ2-3; 9 nucleotides agree with TRBD1. With 5 bases clipped from V and 3 bases from J, the junction kept 9 bases outside the gene matches. From germline, CDR1 is LNHDA and CDR2 SQIVND (reference sequence). This CDR3 is built from 16 residues. CDR3 in DNA: TGTGCCAGTAGTCCATGGGACAGGGCGAGAACAGATACGCAGTATTTT. This sequence encodes CASSPWDRARTDTQYF.

V and J are TRBV19 and TRBJ2-6; the D gene is possibly TRBD1 (7 bases). Germline CDR1 is LNHDA and CDR2 is SQIVND (reference sequence). V lost 5 bases, J lost 4 bases, and 21 bases lay in between. This CDR3 region has 18 residues. CDR3: CASSLSTGEDAGANVLTF. Written as DNA, the CDR3 is TGTGCCAGTAGTCTCTCAACAGGGGAGGATGCAGGGGCCAACGTCCTGACTTTC.

The rearrangement joins TRBV9 to TRBJ1-3, with 10 positions matching TRBD1. In germline, CDR1 is SGDLS, CDR2 YYNGEE. The CDR3 totals 15 residues. J lost 3 bases, V lost 3 bases, and 3 bases had no gene match. CDR3 residues: CASSATGGYGNTIYF. The CDR3 nucleotides read TGTGCCAGCAGCGCGACAGGGGGCTATGGAAACACCATATATTTT.

The V gene is TRBV7-2, the J gene TRBJ2-3; 10 bases fit TRBD2. Germline trimming cut 5 bases from V and 4 bases from J; bases unmatched to any gene: 12. The length of the CDR3 is 17 residues. Germline V lookup: CDR1 SGHTA, CDR2 FQGNSA. Here the CDR3 reads CASSPRLSGGAADTQYF. The CDR3 DNA is TGTGCCAGCAGCCCCCGACTGAGCGGGGGGGCCGCAGATACGCAGTATTTT.

CDR3: CASSSRRGLTQYF. The CDR3 DNA is TGTGCCAGCAGCTCTAGAAGAGGGCTGACCCAGTACTTC. The genes are TRBV6-5 and TRBJ2-5; D might be TRBD2 (5 bases). V was clipped by 6 bases and J by 7 bases, with 15 bases between them. Germline V gene sequence: CDR1 MNHEY, CDR2 SVGAGI. CDR3 length: 13 residues.

V usage is TRBV5-4 and J usage is TRBJ2-1; 9 bases are a match to TRBD1. The CDR3 runs to 15 residues. Losses at the gene ends were 5 bases for V and 2 bases for J; bases not matched to a gene: 5. Germline values: CDR1 SGHNT, CDR2 YYREEE (reference sequence). CDR3 bases: TGTGCCAGCAGGCGGACAGGGGTAGCCTACAATGAGCAGTTCTTC. Translation: CASRRTGVAYNEQFF. Variable domain in full (rest from reference TRBV5-4 and TRBJ2-1): ETGVTQSPTHLIKTRGQQVTLRCSSQSGHNTVSWYQQALGQGPQFIFQYYREEENGRGNFPPRFSGLQFPNYSSELNVNALELDDSALYLCASRRTGVAYNEQFFGPGTRLTVL.

This sequence joins TRBV18 and TRBJ1-5, with D tentatively TRBD1 (5 bases). V lost 3 bases and J lost 0, with 12 bases in between. Germline values: CDR1 KGHSH, CDR2 LQKENI. The CDR3 totals 16 residues. In nucleotides, the CDR3 is TGTGCCAGCTCACCTGGGGGGTTCTATAGCAATCAGCCCCAGCATTTT. Its translation is CASSPGGFYSNQPQHF.

This chain uses TRBV11-3 with TRBJ2-3; perhaps TRBD2 as D (6 bases). Germline V CDR1 and CDR2: SGHNT, YENEEA. V was trimmed by 1 base and J by 8 bases, leaving 7 bases between them. The CDR3 spans 12 residues. The CDR3, as DNA: TGTGCCAGCAGCTTAGCGCGGGGTACGCAGTATTTT. This sequence encodes CASSLARGTQYF.

The chain uses TRBV9 and TRBJ1-3; D remains unclear. In germline, CDR1 is SGDLS, CDR2 YYNGEE. The V end was cut by 0 bases, the J end by 3 bases, with 10 bases between. CDR3 length: 15 amino acids. CDR3 coding DNA: TGTGCCAGCAGCGTAGGTGTGGGGAGTGGAAACACCATATATTTT. Its protein is CASSVGVGSGNTIYF.

The chain has TRBV5-1 and TRBJ1-1; D gene uncertain. V lost 4 bases to trimming and J lost 0 bases, with 13 bases between them. Germline CDR1 SGHRS, CDR2 YFSETQ. This CDR3 has 15 residues. The CDR3 DNA sequence: TGCGCCAGCAGCCCCTGGGGAGTTATGAACACTGAAGCTTTCTTT. This translates into CASSPWGVMNTEAFF.

The chain has TRBV4-2 and TRBJ2-3; 7 bases match TRBD1. The V gene's germline CDR1 is LGHNA and CDR2 YNFKEQ. The CDR3 runs to 14 residues. V trimming: 3 bases; J trimming: 4 bases; junction bases outside the gene matches: 4. CDR3 sequence: CASSQGDSPDTQYF. DNA for the CDR3: TGTGCCAGCAGCCAGGGGGACAGTCCAGATACGCAGTATTTT.

The chain is built from TRBV7-9 and TRBJ1-1, with 8 bases aligning to TRBD1. The CDR3 contains 16 residues. Germline V CDR1 and CDR2: SEHNR, FQNEAQ (reference sequence). The trim removed 5 bases at V and 3 bases at J, leaving 11 bases unmatched. As DNA, the CDR3 is TGTGCCAGCAGCGGTCAGGGGGCCCTTTTGGACACTGAAGCTTTCTTT. It is translated as CASSGQGALLDTEAFF.

The chain joins TRBV28 to TRBJ2-7; 8 nucleotides line up with TRBD2. Unmatched junction bases numbered 8, after V lost 10 bases and J lost 3 bases. In germline, CDR1 is MDHEN, CDR2 SYDVKM. This CDR3 is built from 13 residues. The CDR3 DNA reads TGTGCCACATACACTAGCGGATTCTACGAGCAGTACTTC. It specifies CATYTSGFYEQYF.

This rearrangement joins TRBV28 to TRBJ2-7, with 11 nucleotides matching TRBD2. Trimming removed 4 bases from V and 0 bases from J; junction bases left unmatched: 5. Germline V lookup: CDR1 MDHEN, CDR2 SYDVKM. The CDR3 is 16 residues long. As DNA, the CDR3 is TGTGCCAGCAGTTCACTAGCGGGGGCCAGCTCCTACGAGCAGTACTTC. Translating it yields CASSSLAGASSYEQYF.

This clone appeared once. This chain links TRBV6-6 with TRBJ2-6; 9 bases map to TRBD1. The CDR3 extends over 14 amino acids. CDR1 and CDR2 from the germline V gene are MNHNY and SVGAGI (reference sequence). V trimming: 5 bases; J trimming: 11 bases; junction bases outside the gene matches: 7. The CDR3 DNA reads as TGTGCCAGCAGTCCGAGGACAGGGGCAGACGTCCTGACTTTC. Translating it yields CASSPRTGADVLTF.

The chain is built from TRBV5-6 and TRBJ1-1; D possibly corresponds to TRBD1 (6 bases). From germline, CDR1 is SGHDT and CDR2 YYEEEE. This CDR3 is built from 13 residues. The V gene lost 2 bases and the J gene lost 11 bases, with 16 bases spanning the gap. The CDR3 DNA is TGTGCCAGCAGCTTACAGGGTATAGGATCGGCTTTCTTT. Its translation is CASSLQGIGSAFF.

J is TRBJ2-5 and V is TRBV5-1; no firm D call. The V end was cut by 4 bases, the J end by 1 base, with 11 bases between. The CDR3 is made up of 14 amino acids. Germline V gives CDR1 SGHRS, CDR2 YFSETQ. CDR3 sequence (DNA): TGCGCCAGCAGCCCGTACTCGAGCCAAGAGACCCAGTACTTC. As protein: CASSPYSSQETQYF.

This clone appeared once. For the CDR3, the DNA is TGTGCCAGTAATCCTGAGCTCGGGTGGGTGGGTCAGCCCCAGCATTTT. Translated: CASNPELGWVGQPQHF. The rearrangement joins TRBV19 to TRBJ1-5; unclear D gene. Trimming left V 7 bases short and J 6 bases short, with 22 bases between. The CDR3 contains 16 residues. Germline-derived CDR1 and CDR2 are LNHDA and SQIVND (reference sequence).